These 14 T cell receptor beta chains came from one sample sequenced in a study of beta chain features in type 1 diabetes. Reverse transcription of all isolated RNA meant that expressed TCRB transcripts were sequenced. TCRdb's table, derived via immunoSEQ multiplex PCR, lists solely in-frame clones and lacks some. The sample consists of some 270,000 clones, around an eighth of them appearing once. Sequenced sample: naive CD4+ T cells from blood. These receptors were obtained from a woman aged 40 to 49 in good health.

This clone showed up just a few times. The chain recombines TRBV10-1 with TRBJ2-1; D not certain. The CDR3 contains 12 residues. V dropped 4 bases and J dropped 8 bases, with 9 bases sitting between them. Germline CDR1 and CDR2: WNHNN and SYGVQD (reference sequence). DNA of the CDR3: TGCGCCAGCAGTGTGAGTCTGCATGAGCAGTTCTTC. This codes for CASSVSLHEQFF.

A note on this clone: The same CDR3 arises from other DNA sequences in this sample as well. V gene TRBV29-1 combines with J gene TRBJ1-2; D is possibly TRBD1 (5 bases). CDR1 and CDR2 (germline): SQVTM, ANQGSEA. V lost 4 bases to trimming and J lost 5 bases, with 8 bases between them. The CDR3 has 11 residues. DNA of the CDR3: TGCAGCGTTGTGGGGGGATATGGCTACACCTTC. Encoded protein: CSVVGGYGYTF.

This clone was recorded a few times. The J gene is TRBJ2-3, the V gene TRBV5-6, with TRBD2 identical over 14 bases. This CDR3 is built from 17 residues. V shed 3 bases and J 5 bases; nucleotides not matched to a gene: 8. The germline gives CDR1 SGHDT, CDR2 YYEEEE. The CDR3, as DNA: TGTGCCAGCAGCTCGACTAGCGGGGGGGCCTCGGGAGATACGCAGTATTTT. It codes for CASSSTSGGASGDTQYF. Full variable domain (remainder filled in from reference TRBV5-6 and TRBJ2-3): DAGVTQSPTHLIKTRGQQVTLRCSPKSGHDTVSWYQQALGQGPQFIFQYYEEEERQRGNFPDRFSGHQFPNYSSELNVNALLLGDSALYLCASSSTSGGASGDTQYFGPGTRLTVL.

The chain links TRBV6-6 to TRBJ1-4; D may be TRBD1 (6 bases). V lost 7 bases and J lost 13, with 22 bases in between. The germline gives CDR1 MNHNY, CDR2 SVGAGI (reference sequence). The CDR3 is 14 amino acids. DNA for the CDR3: TGTGCCAGCACGCCGAGGGGGGGCGGATTTAGACTGTTTTTT. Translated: CASTPRGGGFRLFF.

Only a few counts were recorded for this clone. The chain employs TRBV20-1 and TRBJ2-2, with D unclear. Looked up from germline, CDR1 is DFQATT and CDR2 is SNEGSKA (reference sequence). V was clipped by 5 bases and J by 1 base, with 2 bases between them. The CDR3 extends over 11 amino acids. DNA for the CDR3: TGCAGTGCTCTGAACACCGGGGAGCTGTTTTTT. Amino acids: CSALNTGELFF.

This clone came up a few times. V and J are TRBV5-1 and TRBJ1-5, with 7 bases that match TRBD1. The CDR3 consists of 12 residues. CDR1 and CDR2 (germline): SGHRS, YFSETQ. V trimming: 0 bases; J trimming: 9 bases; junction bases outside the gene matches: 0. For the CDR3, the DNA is TGCGCCAGCAGCTTGGGGACAGGGCCCCAGCATTTT. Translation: CASSLGTGPQHF.

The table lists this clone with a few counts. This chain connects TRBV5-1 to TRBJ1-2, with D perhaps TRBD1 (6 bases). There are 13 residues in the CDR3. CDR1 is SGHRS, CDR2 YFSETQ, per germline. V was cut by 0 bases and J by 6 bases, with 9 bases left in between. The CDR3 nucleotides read TGCGCCAGCAGCTTGGTACAGGGAAATGGCTACACCTTC. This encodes CASSLVQGNGYTF.

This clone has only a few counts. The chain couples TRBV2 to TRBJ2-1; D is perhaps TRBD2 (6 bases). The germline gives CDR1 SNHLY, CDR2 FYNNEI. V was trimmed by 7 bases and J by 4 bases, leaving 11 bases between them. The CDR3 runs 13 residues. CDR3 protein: CASILSGYNEQFF. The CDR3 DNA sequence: TGTGCCAGCATTCTTAGCGGTTACAATGAGCAGTTCTTC.

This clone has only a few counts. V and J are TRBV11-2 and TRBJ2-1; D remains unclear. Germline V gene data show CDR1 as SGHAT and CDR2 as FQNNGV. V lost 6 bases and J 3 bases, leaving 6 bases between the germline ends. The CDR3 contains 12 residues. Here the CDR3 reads CASSEVYNEQFF. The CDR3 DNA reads TGTGCCAGCAGTGAGGTCTACAATGAGCAGTTCTTC.

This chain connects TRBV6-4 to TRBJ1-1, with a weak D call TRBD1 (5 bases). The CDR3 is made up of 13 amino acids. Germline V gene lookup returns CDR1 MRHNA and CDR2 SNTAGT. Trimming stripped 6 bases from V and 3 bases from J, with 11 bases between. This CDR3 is CASRAGGDTEAFF. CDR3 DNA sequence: TGTGCCAGCAGAGCCGGGGGTGACACTGAAGCTTTCTTT.

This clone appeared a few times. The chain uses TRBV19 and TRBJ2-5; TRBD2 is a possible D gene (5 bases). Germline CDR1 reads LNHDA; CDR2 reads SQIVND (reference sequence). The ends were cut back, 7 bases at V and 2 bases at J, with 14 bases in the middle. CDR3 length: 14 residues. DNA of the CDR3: TGTGCCAGTACGGGAATGGCGGCGCAAGAGACCCAGTACTTC. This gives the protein CASTGMAAQETQYF. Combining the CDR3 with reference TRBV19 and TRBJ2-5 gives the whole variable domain DGGITQSPKYLFRKEGQNVTLSCEQNLNHDAMYWYRQDPGQGLRLIYYSQIVNDFQKGDIAEGYSVSREKKESFPLTVTSAQKNPTAFYLCASTGMAAQETQYFGPGTRLLVL.

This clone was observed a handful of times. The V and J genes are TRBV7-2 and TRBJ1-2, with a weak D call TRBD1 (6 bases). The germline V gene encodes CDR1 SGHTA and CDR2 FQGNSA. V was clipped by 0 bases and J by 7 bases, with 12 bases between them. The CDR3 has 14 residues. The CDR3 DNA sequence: TGTGCCAGCAGCTTAGCGACAGGAGGAGGTGGCTACACCTTC. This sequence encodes CASSLATGGGGYTF.

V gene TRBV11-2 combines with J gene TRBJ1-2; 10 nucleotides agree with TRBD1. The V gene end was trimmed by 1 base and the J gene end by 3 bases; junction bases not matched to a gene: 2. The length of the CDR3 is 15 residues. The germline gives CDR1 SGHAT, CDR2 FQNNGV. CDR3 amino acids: CASSLAGTGDYGYTF. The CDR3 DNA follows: TGTGCCAGCAGCTTAGCAGGGACAGGGGACTATGGCTACACCTTC.

The CDR3 is CASSQDRGQGLTGELFF. The CDR3 coding sequence is TGCGCCAGCAGCCAAGATAGGGGACAGGGATTAACCGGGGAGCTGTTTTTT. The V and J genes are TRBV4-3 and TRBJ2-2, with TRBD1 matching 9 bases. Per germline, CDR1 LGHNA and CDR2 YSLEER. V shed 0 bases, J shed 5 bases, and the junction held 7 bases outside the gene matches. CDR3 length: 17 amino acids.